These 15 T cell receptor beta chains came from one sample sequenced in a study of shared clonotypes between healthy human individuals. CD45RO-negative cells were positively selected for CCR7, leaving out terminally differentiated effector memory CD45RA+ cells. Here immunoSEQ multiplex PCR was the method, and the copy in TCRdb shows in-frame clones only, minus some. The table has roughly 2.1 million clones, under 95% seen once. The sample taken for sequencing was naive CD8+ T cells from PBMCs. Receptors originate from a man younger than 35 in good health. Some clones in this sample may be carry-over from other donors' samples.

This chain links TRBV7-8 with TRBJ2-1, with TRBD2 matching 7 bases. There are 18 residues in the CDR3. Losses at the gene ends were 5 bases for V and 6 bases for J; bases not matched to a gene: 19. Per the germline V gene, CDR1 is SGHVS and CDR2 is FQNEAQ. The CDR3: CASSHPRGGSRLVNEQFF. The CDR3 DNA is TGTGCCAGCAGCCACCCTAGGGGCGGGAGCAGGCTGGTCAATGAGCAGTTCTTC.

The chain links TRBV19 to TRBJ1-1, with 11 positions matching TRBD1. Looked up from germline, CDR1 is LNHDA and CDR2 is SQIVND (reference sequence). This CDR3 contains 13 residues. Losses at the gene ends were 8 bases for V and 11 bases for J; bases not matched to a gene: 10. CDR3 bases: TGTGCCAGTCGGACAGGGGGCATCAGGGAGGCTTTCTTT. Encoded protein: CASRTGGIREAFF.

The V call is TRBV15, the J call TRBJ1-2, with TRBD1 identical over 7 bases. The germline V gene has CDR1 LNHNV and CDR2 YYDKDF (reference sequence). Germline trimming cut 5 bases from V and 5 bases from J; bases unmatched to any gene: 8. CDR3 length: 14 amino acids. The CDR3 coding sequence is TGTGCCACCAGCGTTTGGGACAGATCTTATGGCTACACCTTC. Amino acid sequence: CATSVWDRSYGYTF.

This clone has just one count. The DNA of the CDR3 is TGTGCCAGCAGTGAAATCGGTCAGGGACTCTACAATGAGCAGTTCTTC. Residues: CASSEIGQGLYNEQFF. This rearrangement joins TRBV2 to TRBJ2-1, with a tentative D call TRBD2 (6 bases). The CDR3 has 16 residues. Germline V gives CDR1 SNHLY, CDR2 FYNNEI. The V and J ends lost 2 bases and 3 bases respectively, with 14 bases between them. The full variable domain, its missing parts supplied by reference TRBV2 and TRBJ2-1, is EPEVTQTPSHQVTQMGQEVILRCVPISNHLYFYWYRQILGQKVEFLVSFYNNEISEKSEIFDDQFSVERPDGSNFTLKIRSTKLEDSAMYFCASSEIGQGLYNEQFFGPGTRLTVL.

Worth noting for this clone: The sample contains more than one DNA sequence encoding this CDR3. Here the CDR3 reads CASSVEGVNTEAFF. CDR3 DNA: TGTGCCAGCAGCGTAGAGGGAGTTAACACTGAAGCTTTCTTT. V usage is TRBV9 and J usage is TRBJ1-1; D uncertain. Germline V gene sequence: CDR1 SGDLS, CDR2 YYNGEE. The CDR3 runs 14 residues. Deletions cut 0 bases from V and 2 bases from J, with 8 bases between. Based on the CDR3 plus reference TRBV9 and TRBJ1-1, the full variable domain is DSGVTQTPKHLITATGQRVTLRCSPRSGDLSVYWYQQSLDQGLQFLIQYYNGEERAKGNILERFSAQQFPDLHSELNLSSLELGDSALYFCASSVEGVNTEAFFGQGTRLTVV.

A note on this clone: Different DNA sequences within this sample yield the same CDR3. The chain joins TRBV11-2 to TRBJ2-3; a weak D match, TRBD1 (5 bases). The V end was cut by 4 bases, the J end by 0 bases, with 5 bases between. The germline CDR1 and CDR2 sequences are SGHAT and FQNNGV. CDR3 length: 13 residues. The CDR3 reads CASSYRSTDTQYF. The CDR3 DNA reads TGTGCCAGCAGCTACAGGAGCACAGATACGCAGTATTTT.

The chain employs TRBV21-1 and TRBJ2-1; the table names TRBD2, a call not compared with the DNA. TRBV21-1 is deemed a pseudogene. The CDR3 extends over 19 amino acids. The CDR3 DNA reads TGTGCCATCCCAGGGGTAGAGACTAGCGGGAGAGTGAAGTACAATGAGCAGTTCTTC. Amino acid sequence: CAIPGVETSGRVKYNEQFF.

The rearrangement uses TRBV7-9 and TRBJ2-7; 13 nucleotides match TRBD2. The CDR3 spans 18 residues. V lost 5 bases and J lost 3; bases outside the gene matches: 13. Germline loops: CDR1 SEHNR, CDR2 FQNEAQ (reference sequence). Written as DNA, the CDR3 is TGTGCCAGCAGCACCCTCAACCGACTAGCGGGAGGTCACTACGAGCAGTACTTC. Its translation: CASSTLNRLAGGHYEQYF. Using reference TRBV7-9 and TRBJ2-7 for the parts outside the CDR3, the full variable domain is DTGVSQNPRHKITKRGQNVTFRCDPISEHNRLYWYRQTLGQGPEFLTYFQNEAQLEKSRLLSDRFSAERPKGSFSTLEIQRTEQGDSAMYLCASSTLNRLAGGHYEQYFGPGTRLTVT.

The J gene is TRBJ2-1, the V gene TRBV27; TRBD1 matches 8 bases. This CDR3 spans 16 amino acids. Germline trimming cut 5 bases from V and 7 bases from J; bases unmatched to any gene: 13. The V gene's germline CDR1 is MNHEY and CDR2 SMNVEV (reference sequence). The CDR3 here is CASSPSTGAVINEQFF. CDR3 DNA: TGTGCCAGCAGTCCCTCGACAGGGGCGGTTATAAATGAGCAGTTCTTC.

The rearrangement links TRBV6-5 to TRBJ2-1, with D perhaps assigned TRBD1 or TRBD2 (5 bases each). CDR3 size: 16 residues. CDR1 and CDR2 (germline): MNHEY, SVGAGI. V was trimmed by 4 bases and J by 9 bases, leaving 22 bases between them. This CDR3 is CASSLRGWPSGGEQFF. CDR3 coding DNA: TGTGCCAGCAGTTTAAGGGGATGGCCGTCCGGAGGTGAGCAGTTCTTC.

The rearrangement joins TRBV19 to TRBJ1-5; no clear D gene. Trimming cost V 7 bases and J 3 bases, with 16 bases left between them. The germline CDR1 and CDR2 sequences are LNHDA and SQIVND (reference sequence). This CDR3 is built from 15 residues. CDR3 in DNA: TGTGCCAGTACCCAGGCTGGCGGTTACAATCAGCCCCAGCATTTT. As protein: CASTQAGGYNQPQHF.

This clone was observed a single time. The CDR3 protein is CATKSGIFVAGGLSETQYF. CDR3 nucleotides: TGTGCCACCAAGTCGGGGATTTTTGTAGCGGGAGGGCTTTCGGAGACCCAGTACTTC. The chain carries TRBV10-3 and TRBJ2-5; 11 nucleotides line up with TRBD2. CDR3 length: 19 residues. CDR1 is ENHRY and CDR2 is SYGVKD in the germline V gene. Unmatched junction bases numbered 24, after V lost 10 bases and J lost 5 bases.

Of note for this clone: Different DNA sequences within this sample yield the same CDR3. V and J are TRBV18 and TRBJ2-7; D unresolved. Germline values: CDR1 KGHSH, CDR2 LQKENI. V was shortened by 5 bases and J by 0 bases, with 8 bases between the two germline ends. CDR3 size: 13 residues. The DNA of the CDR3 is TGTGCCAGCTCATCGCCGGTCTCCTACGAGCAGTACTTC. This codes for CASSSPVSYEQYF.

The chain employs TRBV30 and TRBJ2-1; D is unclear. The CDR3 is made up of 12 amino acids. Trimming pared 0 bases from V and 10 bases from J, leaving 10 bases between. Germline CDR1 GTSNPN, CDR2 SVGIG (reference sequence). The CDR3 protein is CAWSVLGTEQFF. The CDR3 nucleotides read TGTGCCTGGAGTGTACTGGGTACAGAGCAGTTCTTC.

V is TRBV19 and J is TRBJ2-5; possible D gene TRBD2, 5 bases. The CDR3 is 14 amino acids. Germline-derived CDR1 and CDR2 are LNHDA and SQIVND (reference sequence). V gave up 8 bases and J gave up 3 bases, with 16 bases separating them. The CDR3 DNA sequence: TGTGCCAGTGGGTCGCGGGTAAGAAAAGAGACCCAGTACTTC. Translation: CASGSRVRKETQYF.